The clone carrying this T cell receptor beta chain was seen many times. The target antigen is unknown. The V end lost 5 bases, the J end lost 0 bases, and 13 bases lay between the germline ends. The CDR3 sequence is 16 residues long. Germline assignment: CDR1 SEHNR and CDR2 FQNEAQ (reference sequence). The sample is drawn from a study of T cell repertoires in cytomegalovirus infection. Study in general: As its CMV epitopes, the study selected recently identified HLA-C-restricted and well-studied HLA-B-restricted targets. The public TCR beta signatures pointed to both CMV infection and matching HLA type.

In TCRdb, the reads were re-called with MiXCR into one record per CDR3 protein. This table holds about 920,000 distinct CDR3 sequences, 25% to 40% found once. Study-wide results and caveats: There were carriers of CMV plus the relevant HLA, and cumulative public TCR beta family frequency identified them. HLA-C-restricted CMV-specific TCR beta clonotypes prevailed in the ex vivo response.

This sequence originates from a human donor in good health (CMV status not recorded). Some clones in this sample may be carry-over from other donors' samples. Sequences were derived from cultured CD8+ T cells from PBMCs, sampled from culture after CMV antigen stimulation. The V gene is TRBV7-9, the J gene TRBJ2-2; no clear D. CDR3 DNA: TGTGCCAGCAGCCCCCTATTCCTCCCGAACACCGGGGAGCTGTTTTTT. Protein: CASSPLFLPNTGELFF. Full variable domain (missing parts from reference TRBV7-9 and TRBJ2-2): DTGVSQNPRHKITKRGQNVTFRCDPISEHNRLYWYRQTLGQGPEFLTYFQNEAQLEKSRLLSDRFSAERPKGSFSTLEIQRTEQGDSAMYLCASSPLFLPNTGELFFGEGSRLTVL.